This T cell receptor (beta chain) was documented in a study of CD8 T cells in ankylosing spondylitis. Germline V gene lookup returns CDR1 MNHEY and CDR2 SMNVEV (reference sequence). V was clipped by 3 bases and J by 12 bases; unmatched bases: 10. The CDR3 has 15 amino acids. This clonotype was seen more than once but under ten times. TCRdb redid the calling of the 5' RACE reads with MiXCR, one entry per CDR3 protein. Of almost 250,000 distinct CDR3 sequences detected, about 30% appear once; the ten largest clones hold 4% to 5.5%. The J gene is TRBJ2-1, the V gene TRBV27; TRBD1 matches 11 bases. The material sequenced was blood, either unsorted or a sorted T cell fraction (not recorded which). This clonotype originated in a male donor with ankylosing spondylitis or in good health (not recorded which). The CDR3 DNA sequence: TGTGCCAGCAGTTTGAGGCCGGCGGACAGGGGGCGGCAGTTCTTC. This gives the protein CASSLRPADRGRQFF.